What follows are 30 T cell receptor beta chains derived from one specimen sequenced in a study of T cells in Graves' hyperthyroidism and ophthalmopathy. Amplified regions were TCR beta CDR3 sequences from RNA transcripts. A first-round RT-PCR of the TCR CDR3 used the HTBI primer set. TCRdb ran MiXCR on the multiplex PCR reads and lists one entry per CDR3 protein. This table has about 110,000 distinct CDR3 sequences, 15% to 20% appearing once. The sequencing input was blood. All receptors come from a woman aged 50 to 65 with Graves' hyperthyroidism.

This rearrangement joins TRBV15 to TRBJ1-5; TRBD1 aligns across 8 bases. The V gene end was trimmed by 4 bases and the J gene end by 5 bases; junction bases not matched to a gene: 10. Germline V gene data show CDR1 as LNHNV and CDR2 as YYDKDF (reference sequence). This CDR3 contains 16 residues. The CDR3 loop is CATSNPIQGGDQPQHF. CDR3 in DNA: TGTGCCACCAGCAACCCCATACAGGGGGGGGATCAGCCCCAGCATTTT.

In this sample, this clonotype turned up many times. Here the CDR3 reads CASSFAGYEQYV. The CDR3 DNA sequence: TGTGCCAGCAGTTTTGCCGGGTACGAGCAGTACGTC. J is TRBJ2-7 and V is TRBV12-3 or TRBV12-4; unclear D gene. The CDR3 contains 12 residues. V lost 3 bases to trimming and J lost 4 bases, with 7 bases between them.

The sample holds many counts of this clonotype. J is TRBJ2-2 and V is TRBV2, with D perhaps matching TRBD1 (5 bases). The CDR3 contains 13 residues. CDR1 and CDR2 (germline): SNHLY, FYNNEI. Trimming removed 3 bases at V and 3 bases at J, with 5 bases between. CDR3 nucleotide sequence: TGTGCCAGCAGTGAGACAGACACCGGGGAGCTGTTTTTT. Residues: CASSETDTGELFF.

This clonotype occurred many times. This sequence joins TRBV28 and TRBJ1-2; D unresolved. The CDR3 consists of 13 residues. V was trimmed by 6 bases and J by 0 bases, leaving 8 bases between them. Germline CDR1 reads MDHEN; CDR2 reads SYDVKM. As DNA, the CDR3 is TGTGCCAGCAGCCGAGCACCTAACTATGGCTACACCTTC. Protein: CASSRAPNYGYTF.

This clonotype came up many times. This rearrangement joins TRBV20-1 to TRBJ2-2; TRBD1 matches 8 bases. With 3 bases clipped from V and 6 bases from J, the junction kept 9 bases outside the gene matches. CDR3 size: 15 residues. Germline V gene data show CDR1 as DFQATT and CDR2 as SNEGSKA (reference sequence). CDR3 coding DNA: TGCAGTGCTAGGATTCGGACAGGGTCCGCCGGGGAGCTGTTTTTT. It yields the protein CSARIRTGSAGELFF.

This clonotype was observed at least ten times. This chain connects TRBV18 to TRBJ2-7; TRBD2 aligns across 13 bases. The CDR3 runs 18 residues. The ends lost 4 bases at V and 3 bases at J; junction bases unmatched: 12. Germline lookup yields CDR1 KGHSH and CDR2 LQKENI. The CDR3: CASSLGLAGAKVGYEQYF. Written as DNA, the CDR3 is TGTGCCAGCTCACTAGGACTAGCGGGGGCTAAGGTGGGCTACGAGCAGTACTTC.

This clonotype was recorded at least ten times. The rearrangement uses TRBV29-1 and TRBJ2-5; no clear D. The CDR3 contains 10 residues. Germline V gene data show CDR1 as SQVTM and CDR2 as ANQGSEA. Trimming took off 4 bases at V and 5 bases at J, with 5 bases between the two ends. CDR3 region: CSVGVETQYF. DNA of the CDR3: TGCAGCGTTGGGGTGGAGACCCAGTACTTC. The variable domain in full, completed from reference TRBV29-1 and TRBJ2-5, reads SAVISQKPSRDICQRGTSLTIQCQVDSQVTMMFWYRQQPGQSLTLIATANQGSEATYESGFVIDKFPISRPNLTFSTLTVSNMSPEDSSIYLCSVGVETQYFGPGTRLLVL.

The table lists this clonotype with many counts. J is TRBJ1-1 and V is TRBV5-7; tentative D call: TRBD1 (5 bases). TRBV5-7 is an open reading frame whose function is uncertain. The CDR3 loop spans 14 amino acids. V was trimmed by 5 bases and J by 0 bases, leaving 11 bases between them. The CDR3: CASRVDKMNTEAFF. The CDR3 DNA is TGTGCCAGCAGAGTGGACAAGATGAACACTGAAGCTTTCTTT.

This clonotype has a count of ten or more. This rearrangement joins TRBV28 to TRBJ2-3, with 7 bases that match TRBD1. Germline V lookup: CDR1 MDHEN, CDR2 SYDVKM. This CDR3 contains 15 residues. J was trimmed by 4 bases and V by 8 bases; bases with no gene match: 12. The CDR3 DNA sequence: TGTGCCAGCGGAGCCAACGACAGGGTCGCAGATACGCAGTATTTT. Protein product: CASGANDRVADTQYF.

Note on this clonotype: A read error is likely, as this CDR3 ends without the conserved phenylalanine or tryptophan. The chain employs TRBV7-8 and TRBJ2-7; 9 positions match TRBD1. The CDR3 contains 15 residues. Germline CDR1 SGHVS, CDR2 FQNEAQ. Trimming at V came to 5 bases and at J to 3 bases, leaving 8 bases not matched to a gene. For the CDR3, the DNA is TGTGCCAGCAGCATAGTCCCGGGACAGGGCTACGAGCAGTACATC. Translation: CASSIVPGQGYEQYI.

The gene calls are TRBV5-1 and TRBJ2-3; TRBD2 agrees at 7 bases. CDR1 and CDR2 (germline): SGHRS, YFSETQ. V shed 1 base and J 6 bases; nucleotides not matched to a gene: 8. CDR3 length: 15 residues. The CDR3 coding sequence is TGCGCCAGCAGCTTGACGGGACTAAACACGGATACGCAGTATTTT. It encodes CASSLTGLNTDTQYF.

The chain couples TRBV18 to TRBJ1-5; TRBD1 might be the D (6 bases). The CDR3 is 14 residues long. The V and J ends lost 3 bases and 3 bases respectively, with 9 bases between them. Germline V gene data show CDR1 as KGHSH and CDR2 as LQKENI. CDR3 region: CASSPGHSNQPQHF. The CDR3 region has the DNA TGTGCCAGCTCACCGGGACATTCCAATCAGCCCCAGCATTTT.

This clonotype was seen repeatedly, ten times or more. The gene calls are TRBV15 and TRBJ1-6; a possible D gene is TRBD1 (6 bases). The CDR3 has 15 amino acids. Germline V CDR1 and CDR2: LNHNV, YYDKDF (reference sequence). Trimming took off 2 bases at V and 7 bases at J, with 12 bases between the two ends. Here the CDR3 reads CATSRQGPGNSPLHF. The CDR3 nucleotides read TGTGCCACCAGCAGACAGGGGCCCGGGAATTCACCCCTCCACTTT.

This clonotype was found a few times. CDR3 residues: CASSLLLGHNEQFF. The CDR3 DNA sequence: TGTGCCAGTAGTTTGCTGCTGGGCCACAATGAGCAGTTCTTC. This chain joins TRBV19 and TRBJ2-1; no reliable D call. Trimming removed 5 bases from V and 5 bases from J, with 13 bases in between. Germline assignment: CDR1 LNHDA and CDR2 SQIVND (reference sequence). The CDR3 sequence is 14 residues long.

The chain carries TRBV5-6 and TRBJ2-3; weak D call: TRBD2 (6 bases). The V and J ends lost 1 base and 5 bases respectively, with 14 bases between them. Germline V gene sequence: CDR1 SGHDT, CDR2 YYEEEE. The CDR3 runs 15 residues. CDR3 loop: CASSLLLGRIDTQYF. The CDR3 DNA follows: TGTGCCAGCAGCTTGTTACTAGGGAGGATAGATACGCAGTATTTT.

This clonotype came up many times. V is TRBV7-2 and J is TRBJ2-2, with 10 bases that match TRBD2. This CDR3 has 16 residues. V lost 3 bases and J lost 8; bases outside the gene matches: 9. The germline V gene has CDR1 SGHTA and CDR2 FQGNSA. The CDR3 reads CASSFGLAGAGGELFF. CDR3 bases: TGTGCCAGCAGCTTTGGGCTAGCGGGAGCGGGTGGGGAGCTGTTTTTT.

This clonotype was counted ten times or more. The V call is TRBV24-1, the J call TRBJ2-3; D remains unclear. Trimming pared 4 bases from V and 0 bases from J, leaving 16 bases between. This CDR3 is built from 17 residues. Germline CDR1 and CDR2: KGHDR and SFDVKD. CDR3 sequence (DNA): TGTGCCACCAGTGACCGCCTGGGGATCCCTAGCACAGATACGCAGTATTTT. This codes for CATSDRLGIPSTDTQYF.

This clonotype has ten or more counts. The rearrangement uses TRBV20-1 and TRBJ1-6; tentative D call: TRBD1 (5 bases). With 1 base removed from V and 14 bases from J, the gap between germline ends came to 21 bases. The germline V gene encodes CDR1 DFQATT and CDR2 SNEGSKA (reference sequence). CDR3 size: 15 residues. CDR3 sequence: CSARAARSGGEALHF. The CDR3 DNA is TGCAGTGCTAGAGCCGCTCGGTCGGGGGGTGAGGCCCTCCACTTT.

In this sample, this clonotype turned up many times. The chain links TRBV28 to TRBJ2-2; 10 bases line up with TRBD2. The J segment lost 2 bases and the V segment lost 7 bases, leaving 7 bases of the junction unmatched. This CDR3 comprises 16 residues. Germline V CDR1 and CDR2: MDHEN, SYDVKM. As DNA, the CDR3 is TGTGCCAGCACCCGGACTAGCGGTCTTAACACCGGGGAGCTGTTTTTT. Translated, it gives CASTRTSGLNTGELFF.

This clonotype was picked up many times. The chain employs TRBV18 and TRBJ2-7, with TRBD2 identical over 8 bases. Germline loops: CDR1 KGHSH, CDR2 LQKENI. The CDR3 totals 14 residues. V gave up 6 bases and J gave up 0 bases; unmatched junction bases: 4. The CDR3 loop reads CASSTGTSSYEQYF. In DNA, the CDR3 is TGTGCCAGCTCTACCGGGACTAGCTCCTACGAGCAGTACTTC.

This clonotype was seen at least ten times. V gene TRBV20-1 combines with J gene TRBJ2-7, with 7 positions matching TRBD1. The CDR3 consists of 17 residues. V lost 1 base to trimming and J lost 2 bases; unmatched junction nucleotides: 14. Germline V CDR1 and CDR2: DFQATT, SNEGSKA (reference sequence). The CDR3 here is CSARVWMAQGITYEQYV. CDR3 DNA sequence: TGCAGTGCTAGAGTATGGATGGCACAGGGGATAACCTACGAGCAGTACGTC.

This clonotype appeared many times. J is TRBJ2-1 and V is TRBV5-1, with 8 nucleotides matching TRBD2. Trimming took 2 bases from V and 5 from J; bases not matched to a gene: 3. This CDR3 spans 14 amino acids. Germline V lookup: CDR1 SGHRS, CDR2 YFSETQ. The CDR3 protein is CASSLAGVNNEQFF. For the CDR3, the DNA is TGCGCCAGCAGCTTAGCGGGAGTAAACAATGAGCAGTTCTTC.

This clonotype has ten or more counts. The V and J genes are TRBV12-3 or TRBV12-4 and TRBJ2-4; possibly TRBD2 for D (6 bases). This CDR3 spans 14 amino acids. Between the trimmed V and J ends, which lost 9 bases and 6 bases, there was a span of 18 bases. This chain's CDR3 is CASTHTGLRNIQYF. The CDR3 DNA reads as TGTGCCAGTACACATACGGGACTCCGAAACATTCAGTACTTC.

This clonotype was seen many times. This chain's CDR3 is CASSSVRGEQYF. In nucleotides, the CDR3 is TGCGCCAGCAGCTCCGTCCGCGGCGAGCAGTACTTC. This chain links TRBV5-1 with TRBJ2-7; the D is unclear. The V gene's germline CDR1 is SGHRS and CDR2 YFSETQ. Between the trimmed V and J ends, which lost 3 bases and 6 bases, there was a span of 10 bases. The CDR3 is 12 amino acids.

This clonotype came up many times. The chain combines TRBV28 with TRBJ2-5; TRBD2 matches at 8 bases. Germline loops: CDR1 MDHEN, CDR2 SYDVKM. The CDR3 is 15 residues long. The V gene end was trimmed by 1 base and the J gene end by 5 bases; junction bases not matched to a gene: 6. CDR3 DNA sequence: TGTGCCAGCAGTTTATCCTTGGCTAGCGGGGAGACCCAGTACTTC. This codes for CASSLSLASGETQYF.

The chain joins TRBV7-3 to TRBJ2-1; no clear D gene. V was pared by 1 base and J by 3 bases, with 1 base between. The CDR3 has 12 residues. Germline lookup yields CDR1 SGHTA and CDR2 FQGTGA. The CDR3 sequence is CASSLNYNEQFF. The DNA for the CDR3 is TGTGCCAGCAGCTTAAACTACAATGAGCAGTTCTTC.

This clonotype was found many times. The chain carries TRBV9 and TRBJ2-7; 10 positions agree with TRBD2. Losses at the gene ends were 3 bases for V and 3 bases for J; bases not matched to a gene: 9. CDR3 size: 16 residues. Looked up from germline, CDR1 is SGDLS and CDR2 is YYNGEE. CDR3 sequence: CASSADSLAGYYEQYF. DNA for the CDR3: TGTGCCAGCAGCGCGGATTCACTAGCGGGATACTACGAGCAGTACTTC.

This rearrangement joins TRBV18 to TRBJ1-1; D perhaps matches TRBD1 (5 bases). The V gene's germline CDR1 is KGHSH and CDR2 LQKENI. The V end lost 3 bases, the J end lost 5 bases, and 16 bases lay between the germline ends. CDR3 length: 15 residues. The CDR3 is CASSPKKGVGTEAFF. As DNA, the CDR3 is TGTGCCAGCTCACCGAAAAAAGGGGTTGGTACTGAAGCTTTCTTT.

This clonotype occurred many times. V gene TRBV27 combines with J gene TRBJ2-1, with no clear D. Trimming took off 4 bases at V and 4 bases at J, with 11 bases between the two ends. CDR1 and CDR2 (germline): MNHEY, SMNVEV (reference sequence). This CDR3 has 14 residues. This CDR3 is CASSWEGHYNEQFF. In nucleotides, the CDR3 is TGTGCCAGCAGTTGGGAAGGGCATTACAATGAGCAGTTCTTC.

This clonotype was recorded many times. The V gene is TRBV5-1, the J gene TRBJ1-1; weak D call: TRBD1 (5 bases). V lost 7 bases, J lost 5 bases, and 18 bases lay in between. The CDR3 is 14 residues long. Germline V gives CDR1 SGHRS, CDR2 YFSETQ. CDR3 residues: CASRPGGGWTEAFF. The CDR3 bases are TGCGCCAGCCGACCCGGGGGAGGTTGGACTGAAGCTTTCTTT.